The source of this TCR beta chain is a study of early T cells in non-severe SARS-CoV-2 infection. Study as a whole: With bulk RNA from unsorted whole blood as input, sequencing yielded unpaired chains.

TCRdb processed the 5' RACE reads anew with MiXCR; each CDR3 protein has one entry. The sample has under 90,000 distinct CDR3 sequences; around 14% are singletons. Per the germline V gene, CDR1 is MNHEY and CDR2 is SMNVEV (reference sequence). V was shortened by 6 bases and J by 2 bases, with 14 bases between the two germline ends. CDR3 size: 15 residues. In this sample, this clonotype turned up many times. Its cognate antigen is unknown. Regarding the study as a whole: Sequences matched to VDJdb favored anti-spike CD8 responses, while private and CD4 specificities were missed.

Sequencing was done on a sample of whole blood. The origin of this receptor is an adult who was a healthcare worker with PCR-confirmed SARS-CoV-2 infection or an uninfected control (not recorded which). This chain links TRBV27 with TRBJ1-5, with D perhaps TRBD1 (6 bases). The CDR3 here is CASRPQGLGNQPQHF. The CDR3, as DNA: TGTGCCAGCAGACCACAGGGTCTCGGCAATCAGCCCCAGCATTTT.